The 16 T cell receptor beta chains below come from one sample, sequenced in a study of OX40 agonist ivuxolimab in advanced cancers. Library method: the immunoSEQ multiplex PCR assay. TCRdb mirrors the immuneACCESS table, restricted to in-frame sequences. Some clones are absent from its copies; in checked studies, under half trace to an unresolved V gene, and the reason for the others is unknown. The table for this sample lists around 81,000 clones; roughly 90% of them were counted only once. The ten top clones hold more than 0.75% of the sample. This material consisted of CD4+ or CD8+ T cells sorted from blood, taken in a trial of the OX40 agonist ivuxolimab. Receptors originate from an adult with an advanced solid tumor such as melanoma, head and neck, liver or kidney cancer.

The gene calls are TRBV4-3 and TRBJ1-1; weak D call: TRBD1 (6 bases). Germline CDR1 is LGHNA and CDR2 is YSLEER. There are 13 residues in the CDR3. Trimming stripped 8 bases from V and 4 bases from J, with 14 bases between. CDR3 amino acids: CASQQGAGTEAFF. The DNA of the CDR3 is TGCGCCAGCCAACAGGGTGCGGGCACTGAAGCTTTCTTT.

This clone was found a few times. V is TRBV7-9 and J is TRBJ2-7; no clear D. With 5 bases removed from V and 2 bases from J, the gap between germline ends came to 7 bases. Germline V gene sequence: CDR1 SEHNR, CDR2 FQNEAQ (reference sequence). CDR3 length equals 12 residues. The DNA for the CDR3 is TGTGCCAGCAGCCGGCAGGCCTACGAGCAGTACTTC. Protein sequence: CASSRQAYEQYF.

The CDR3 spells CASSLEWRATNEKLFF. As DNA, the CDR3 is TGCGCCAGCAGCTTGGAGTGGAGGGCAACTAATGAAAAACTGTTTTTT. The rearrangement joins TRBV5-1 to TRBJ1-4; D is uncertain. Per the germline V gene, CDR1 is SGHRS and CDR2 is YFSETQ. The V end lost 0 bases, the J end lost 0 bases, and 9 bases lay between the germline ends. The CDR3 is 16 residues long. The full variable domain, completed using reference TRBV5-1 and TRBJ1-4, is KAGVTQTPRYLIKTRGQQVTLSCSPISGHRSVSWYQQTPGQGLQFLFEYFSETQRNKGNFPGRFSGRQFSNSRSEMNVSTLELGDSALYLCASSLEWRATNEKLFFGSGTQLSVL.

This chain joins TRBV12-5 and TRBJ2-5; 13 bases align to TRBD2. CDR1 and CDR2 (germline): LGHNT, FRNRAP. The V segment lost 7 bases and the J segment 12 bases; nucleotides outside the gene matches: 8. The CDR3 spans 13 residues. CDR3 amino acids: CASAPLAGGHEYF. In DNA, the CDR3 is TGTGCTAGTGCCCCACTAGCGGGAGGGCATGAGTACTTC.

The V gene is TRBV27, the J gene TRBJ2-2; 7 bases match TRBD2. V shed 6 bases, J shed 4 bases, and the junction held 8 bases outside the gene matches. The CDR3 sequence is 15 residues long. In germline, CDR1 is MNHEY, CDR2 SMNVEV (reference sequence). DNA of the CDR3: TGTGCCAGCAGGGCGGGGAGGGTTGGCACCGGGGAGCTGTTTTTT. Its translation: CASRAGRVGTGELFF.

This chain uses TRBV11-3 with TRBJ1-1, with D hard to call. V lost 0 bases and J lost 7, with 9 bases in between. Germline V CDR1 and CDR2: SGHNT, YENEEA. This CDR3 comprises 13 residues. The CDR3 DNA follows: TGTGCCAGCAGCTTAGATCGCCGGAGTGAAGCTTTCTTT. It yields the protein CASSLDRRSEAFF.

This clone has just one count. J is TRBJ2-5 and V is TRBV7-2, with D hard to call. CDR3 size: 15 residues. V was trimmed by 1 base and J by 5 bases, leaving 14 bases between them. CDR1 is SGHTA and CDR2 is FQGNSA in the germline V gene. The CDR3 DNA follows: TGTGCCAGCAGCTTAGGCGGCGCACCGGAGGAGACCCAGTACTTC. Amino acids: CASSLGGAPEETQYF. Supplemented by reference TRBV7-2 and TRBJ2-5, the full variable domain reads GAGVSQSPSNKVTEKGKDVELRCDPISGHTALYWYRQSLGQGLEFLIYFQGNSAPDKSGLPSDRFSAERTGGSVSTLTIQRTQQEDSAVYLCASSLGGAPEETQYFGPGTRLLVL.

The J gene is TRBJ1-1, the V gene TRBV5-6; TRBD1 agrees at 8 bases. This CDR3 has 16 amino acids. Germline values: CDR1 SGHDT, CDR2 YYEEEE. Trimming cost V 1 base and J 4 bases; bases outside gene matches: 9. The CDR3 nucleotides read TGTGCCAGCAGCTTGTTGGGACAGGAGTACGGCACTGAAGCTTTCTTT. It is translated as CASSLLGQEYGTEAFF.

The rearrangement joins TRBV2 to TRBJ1-2; D is ambiguous. Trimming took off 11 bases at V and 3 bases at J, with 10 bases between the two ends. Per germline, CDR1 SNHLY and CDR2 FYNNEI. CDR3 length equals 11 residues. As DNA, the CDR3 is TGTGCCCCTAGTTCTGACTATGGCTACACCTTC. It translates to CAPSSDYGYTF.

This clone occurred once. The chain uses TRBV7-9 and TRBJ2-7, with 7 bases fitting TRBD1. Germline V gene sequence: CDR1 SEHNR, CDR2 FQNEAQ (reference sequence). The CDR3 spans 14 residues. The junction had 3 bases not matched to a gene; V was cut back by 2 bases and J by 2 bases. The DNA of the CDR3 is TGTGCCAGCAGCTTATCGGGACAGACCTACGAGCAGTACTTC. Amino acids: CASSLSGQTYEQYF. Based on the CDR3 plus reference TRBV7-9 and TRBJ2-7, the full variable domain is DTGVSQNPRHKITKRGQNVTFRCDPISEHNRLYWYRQTLGQGPEFLTYFQNEAQLEKSRLLSDRFSAERPKGSFSTLEIQRTEQGDSAMYLCASSLSGQTYEQYFGPGTRLTVT.

This clone was detected a few times. The gene calls are TRBV6-4 and TRBJ1-1; no definite D call. Deletions cut 0 bases from V and 4 bases from J, with 9 bases between. CDR3 size: 14 residues. Per germline, CDR1 MRHNA and CDR2 SNTAGT. The CDR3 DNA sequence: TGTGCCAGCAGTGACTCGAGCTGGGGCACTGAAGCTTTCTTT. It specifies CASSDSSWGTEAFF.

This chain links TRBV7-6 with TRBJ2-7; 7 nucleotides align to TRBD2. Germline values: CDR1 SGHVS, CDR2 FNYEAQ. Trimming took 5 bases from V and 0 from J; bases not matched to a gene: 4. The CDR3 consists of 14 residues. CDR3 sequence: CASSRSGDSYEQYF. The CDR3 coding sequence is TGTGCCAGCAGCCGGAGCGGGGACTCCTACGAGCAGTACTTC.

The chain recombines TRBV27 with TRBJ2-7, with 8 bases that match TRBD1. The V and J ends lost 8 bases and 5 bases, in that order; junction bases with no gene match: 14. CDR1 MNHEY and CDR2 SMNVEV come from the germline V gene (reference sequence). The CDR3 is made up of 15 amino acids. The DNA of the CDR3 is TGTGCCAGCCACCTGACAGGGGAAAGAAGGCACGAGCAGTACTTC. Translating it yields CASHLTGERRHEQYF.

The V and J genes are TRBV9 and TRBJ2-2, with TRBD2 matching over 11 bases. Germline assignment: CDR1 SGDLS and CDR2 YYNGEE. Trimming at V came to 3 bases and at J to 5 bases, leaving 3 bases not matched to a gene. CDR3 length equals 15 residues. CDR3 loop: CASSATSGITGELFF. CDR3 bases: TGTGCCAGCAGCGCGACTAGCGGGATAACCGGGGAGCTGTTTTTT.

DNA of the CDR3: TGTGCCAGCAGTGAATCCCCGCACCAGGAAAAACTGTTTTTT. Its protein product is CASSESPHQEKLFF. This sequence joins TRBV2 and TRBJ1-4; D unclear. The CDR3 spans 14 residues. Trimming cost V 2 bases and J 8 bases, with 12 bases left between them. Looked up from germline, CDR1 is SNHLY and CDR2 is FYNNEI.

This clone was found once. The CDR3 region is CATSRADRDYGYTF. In nucleotides, the CDR3 is TGTGCCACCAGCAGAGCCGACAGGGACTATGGCTACACCTTC. This chain uses TRBV15 with TRBJ1-2; 7 positions match TRBD1. J gave up 3 bases and V 1 base, and 2 bases lay outside the gene matches. This CDR3 is built from 14 residues. From germline, CDR1 is LNHNV and CDR2 YYDKDF (reference sequence).